These 5 T cell receptor beta chains came from one sample sequenced in a study of cytomegalovirus exposure and HLA in healthy donors. 60 Vbeta and 13 Jbeta primers were used in PCR. Clones were sequenced by immunoSEQ multiplex PCR, and TCRdb holds only the in-frame ones, with some missing. The data hold some 170,000 clones, with around 80% observed a single time. The sample comprised PBMCs. The receptors come from a woman aged 40-49 years in good health and CMV-seronegative.

This clone was seen a handful of times. The gene calls are TRBV7-3 and TRBJ2-3; perhaps TRBD2 as D (7 bases). Deletions cut 6 bases from V and 5 bases from J, with 21 bases between. Per germline, CDR1 SGHTA and CDR2 FQGTGA. The CDR3 is 16 residues long. The chain's CDR3 is CASRLGGAGDGDTQYF. CDR3 coding DNA: TGTGCCAGCAGACTAGGGGGGGCGGGAGATGGAGATACGCAGTATTTT.

V is TRBV5-6 and J is TRBJ1-5, with TRBD1 matching over 7 bases. V lost 4 bases to trimming and J lost 6 bases; unmatched junction nucleotides: 4. There are 13 residues in the CDR3. In germline, CDR1 is SGHDT, CDR2 YYEEEE. CDR3 coding DNA: TGTGCCAGCAGCGATACAGGGGCTCAGCCCCAGCATTTT. Translated: CASSDTGAQPQHF.

The sample holds a few counts of this clone. The CDR3 protein is CASSPVASGLRGNEQFF. As DNA, the CDR3 is TGTGCCAGCTCACCAGTGGCTAGCGGACTCCGAGGCAATGAGCAGTTCTTC. The V call is TRBV18, the J call TRBJ2-1, with 7 bases identical to TRBD2. The CDR3 has 17 residues. Germline assignment: CDR1 KGHSH and CDR2 LQKENI. After removal of 2 bases from V and 6 bases from J, the junction contained 13 bases not matched to a gene. The full variable domain, in which reference TRBV18 and TRBJ2-1 provide the parts outside the CDR3, is NAGVMQNPRHLVRRRGQEARLRCSPMKGHSHVYWYRQLPEEGLKFMVYLQKENIIDESGMPKERFSAEFPKEGPSILRIQQVVRGDSAAYFCASSPVASGLRGNEQFFGPGTRLTVL.

The rearrangement links TRBV7-3 to TRBJ2-4; no firm D call. Germline V CDR1 and CDR2: SGHTA, FQGTGA. This CDR3 contains 14 residues. The germline V and J ends were trimmed by 7 bases and 1 base, with 11 bases remaining between them. CDR3 in DNA: TGTGCCAGCACCCCACCCGGGGCCAAAAACATTCAGTACTTC. The encoded protein is CASTPPGAKNIQYF.

This sequence joins TRBV7-9 and TRBJ1-5; 8 bases fit TRBD1. V lost 6 bases and J lost 7; bases outside the gene matches: 8. CDR3 length: 14 amino acids. The germline V gene has CDR1 SEHNR and CDR2 FQNEAQ (reference sequence). CDR3 sequence: CASSSSGGVQPQHF. In nucleotides, the CDR3 is TGTGCCAGCAGTTCCTCAGGGGGCGTGCAGCCCCAGCATTTT.